The 23 T cell receptor beta chains below were found in one sample sequenced in a study of Ad26.COV2.S vaccination and SARS-CoV-2 variants. Noted treatment: roughly 20 received Ad26.COV2.S at low or high dose, single or two shots; about five received placebo; per-sample allocation not given. After the first vaccine or placebo injection, samples were drawn on day 63. Some clones are missing from TCRdb's copy, which holds only in-frame ones; the method was immunoSEQ multiplex PCR. The table has hundreds of thousands of clones, about 90% seen once. The starting material was peripheral blood, obtained in a trial of Ad26.COV2.S vaccine versus placebo. The receptors here all came from a person aged 18-60 years who received the Ad26.COV2.S COVID-19 vaccine or a placebo.

This clone has just one count. The chain recombines TRBV18 with TRBJ1-1; TRBD1 agrees at 8 bases. CDR1 is KGHSH, CDR2 LQKENI, per germline. J was trimmed by 8 bases and V by 9 bases; bases with no gene match: 8. This CDR3 is 12 amino acids long. The CDR3 region has the DNA TGTGCCAGTTCCCAGGGGGCAGGAGAAGCTTTCTTT. This gives the protein CASSQGAGEAFF.

J is TRBJ1-2 and V is TRBV4-3, with D possibly being TRBD1 (5 bases). Trimming removed 2 bases at V and 4 bases at J, with 11 bases between. CDR1 is LGHNA and CDR2 is YSLEER in the germline V gene. The CDR3 extends over 14 amino acids. The CDR3 DNA is TGCGCCAGCAGCCAAAGGTCCGGGGCCTATGGCTACACCTTC. Its translation is CASSQRSGAYGYTF.

The rearrangement links TRBV7-9 to TRBJ2-7; possible D gene TRBD1, 6 bases. Germline CDR1 is SEHNR and CDR2 is FQNEAQ (reference sequence). The CDR3 is 12 amino acids. Trimming shortened V by 5 bases and J by 4 bases, and 9 bases separated the two germline ends. The CDR3 reads CASSPGQYEQYF. The CDR3 coding sequence is TGTGCCAGCAGCCCCGGACAGTACGAGCAGTACTTC.

In this sample, this clone turned up once. The V call is TRBV3-1 (or the pseudogene TRBV3-2), the J call TRBJ1-4, with D perhaps matching TRBD1 (5 bases). The CDR3 is made up of 15 amino acids. The germline V gene encodes CDR1 LGHDT and CDR2 YNNKEL (reference sequence). V was cut by 1 base and J by 8 bases, with 14 bases left in between. CDR3 in DNA: TGTGCCAGCAGCCAAGTTGGCAGTGGGGGGGAAAAACTGTTTTTT. Protein sequence: CASSQVGSGGEKLFF.

The V call is TRBV6-2 or TRBV6-3, the J call TRBJ2-3; 8 bases fit TRBD2. CDR3 length: 17 residues. Germline V CDR1 and CDR2: MNHEY, SVGEGT. The V gene end was trimmed by 5 bases and the J gene end by 2 bases; junction bases not matched to a gene: 12. CDR3 nucleotides: TGTGCCAGCAGTCATAACCGTCGGGGGGGCATCACAGATACGCAGTATTTT. Encoded protein: CASSHNRRGGITDTQYF.

V is TRBV11-2 and J is TRBJ1-4; TRBD1 is a possible D gene (5 bases). This CDR3 spans 17 amino acids. Germline-derived CDR1 and CDR2 are SGHAT and FQNNGV. The V gene lost 1 base and the J gene lost 0 bases, with 12 bases spanning the gap. CDR3 nucleotide sequence: TGTGCCAGCAGCTTAGCAGGAGGGGCCCCAACTAATGAAAAACTGTTTTTT. Residues: CASSLAGGAPTNEKLFF.

The chain couples TRBV18 to TRBJ2-5; D uncertain. The CDR3 sequence is 12 residues long. Germline CDR1 and CDR2: KGHSH and LQKENI. V was pared by 3 bases and J by 5 bases, with 7 bases between. The CDR3 region is CASSPSAETQYF. The CDR3 nucleotides read TGTGCCAGCTCACCCTCTGCGGAGACCCAGTACTTC.

V usage is TRBV5-8 and J usage is TRBJ1-5, with TRBD1 matching over 9 bases. J was trimmed by 6 bases and V by 4 bases; bases with no gene match: 8. The germline CDR1 and CDR2 sequences are SGHTS and YDEGEE. The CDR3 totals 15 residues. Here the CDR3 reads CASSQGQGDGQPQHF. The DNA of the CDR3 is TGTGCCAGCAGCCAGGGACAGGGCGATGGTCAGCCCCAGCATTTT.

The CDR3 nucleotides are TGTGCCAGTAGTGTCCTTAACCTGGGACAGGGGAGGCCTGAAGCTTTCTTT. Protein product: CASSVLNLGQGRPEAFF. The chain couples TRBV19 to TRBJ1-1, with TRBD1 matching 10 bases. Germline V gives CDR1 LNHDA, CDR2 SQIVND (reference sequence). Trimming removed 5 bases from V and 6 bases from J; junction bases left unmatched: 15. CDR3 length: 17 residues.

The genes are TRBV6-2 or TRBV6-3 and TRBJ1-2; maybe TRBD1 (6 bases). CDR1 and CDR2 from the germline V gene are MNHEY and SVGEGT. V lost 2 bases and J lost 7, with 20 bases in between. The length of the CDR3 is 16 residues. CDR3 in amino acids: CASSYARDTLWRGYTF. For the CDR3, the DNA is TGTGCCAGCAGTTACGCCCGGGACACTCTCTGGCGTGGCTACACCTTC.

V and J are TRBV28 and TRBJ2-3; D unresolved. Trimming removed 5 bases at V and 10 bases at J, with 10 bases between. The CDR3 length is 11 residues. Germline-derived CDR1 and CDR2 are MDHEN and SYDVKM. DNA for the CDR3: TGTGCCAGCAGTGTGGGTCGGGCGCAGTATTTT. It yields the protein CASSVGRAQYF.

This clone has only one observation. V gene TRBV27 combines with J gene TRBJ2-5, with 8 nucleotides matching TRBD2. The CDR3 consists of 14 residues. The trim removed 5 bases at V and 5 bases at J, leaving 7 bases unmatched. Germline V gene sequence: CDR1 MNHEY, CDR2 SMNVEV (reference sequence). CDR3 sequence reads: CASSLQLAGETQYF. The CDR3 region has the DNA TGTGCCAGCAGTCTCCAATTAGCGGGGGAGACCCAGTACTTC.

Points on this clone: The junction and the germline gene differ at one end; a read error may be behind it. The V call is TRBV7-2, the J call TRBJ1-5; D call uncertain. CDR3 size: 13 residues. Per the germline V gene, CDR1 is SGHTA and CDR2 is FQGNSA. Written as DNA, the CDR3 is TGTGCCAGCAGCTTACGGGAGGATCAGGCCCAGCATTTT. Its translation is CASSLREDQAQHF.

The chain has TRBV2 and TRBJ2-7; TRBD2 aligns across 7 bases. J lost 1 base, V lost 8 bases, and 14 bases had no gene match. The CDR3 length is 16 residues. Germline V gene data show CDR1 as SNHLY and CDR2 as FYNNEI. CDR3 in DNA: TGTGCCAGCGGCCACTTTCAGCGGGGCCTTTCCTACGAGCAGTACTTC. Translated: CASGHFQRGLSYEQYF.

The genes are TRBV29-1 and TRBJ1-1, with D maybe TRBD1 (5 bases). This CDR3 has 15 residues. Germline lookup yields CDR1 SQVTM and CDR2 ANQGSEA. The V end was cut by 2 bases, the J end by 8 bases, with 21 bases between. The CDR3: CSVERRHDSTLEAFF. The CDR3 region has the DNA TGCAGCGTTGAACGACGGCATGACAGTACGCTAGAAGCTTTCTTT.

The CDR3 region is CASSFGFLAGVVGELFF. The CDR3 DNA sequence: TGTGCCAGCAGCTTCGGCTTCCTAGCGGGAGTGGTCGGGGAGCTGTTTTTT. J is TRBJ2-2 and V is TRBV27; TRBD2 aligns across 10 bases. Germline values: CDR1 MNHEY, CDR2 SMNVEV (reference sequence). The ends lost 6 bases at V and 7 bases at J; junction bases unmatched: 14. This CDR3 spans 17 amino acids.

This clone has just one count. The rearrangement links TRBV19 to TRBJ1-1; 12 nucleotides agree with TRBD1. The CDR3 has 16 residues. From germline, CDR1 is LNHDA and CDR2 SQIVND (reference sequence). The junction had 8 bases not matched to a gene; V was cut back by 8 bases and J by 1 base. CDR3 DNA: TGTGCCAGTTACAGGGACAGGGGGCTCCCGAACACTGAAGCTTTCTTT. This encodes CASYRDRGLPNTEAFF.

This clone was counted only a few times. J is TRBJ1-5 and V is TRBV30; D unclear. CDR1 and CDR2 (germline): GTSNPN, SVGIG (reference sequence). Trimming removed 1 base at V and 7 bases at J, with 11 bases between. CDR3 length equals 13 residues. This CDR3 is CAWSGSDQQPQHF. CDR3 bases: TGTGCCTGGAGTGGATCTGACCAACAGCCCCAGCATTTT. The complete variable domain, with remaining parts taken from reference TRBV30 and TRBJ1-5, reads SQTIHQWPATLVQPVGSPLSLECTVEGTSNPNLYWYRQAAGRGLQLLFYSVGIGQISSEVPQNLSASRPQDRQFILSSKKLLLSDSGFYLCAWSGSDQQPQHFGDGTRLSIL.

This clone came up a few times. This chain links TRBV19 with TRBJ2-7; 10 bases map to TRBD2. The CDR3 extends over 13 amino acids. The J segment lost 6 bases and the V segment lost 5 bases, leaving 4 bases of the junction unmatched. CDR1 is LNHDA and CDR2 is SQIVND in the germline V gene (reference sequence). The CDR3 here is CASSGGLASEQYF. The CDR3 DNA is TGTGCCAGTAGTGGGGGACTAGCGAGCGAGCAGTACTTC.

The rearrangement links TRBV27 to TRBJ2-5; maybe TRBD1 (5 bases). Germline CDR1 and CDR2: MNHEY and SMNVEV (reference sequence). CDR3 length equals 14 residues. Deletions cut 3 bases from V and 5 bases from J, with 13 bases between. CDR3 residues: CASSFQGSRETQYF. For the CDR3, the DNA is TGTGCCAGCAGTTTCCAGGGAAGTAGGGAGACCCAGTACTTC.

This rearrangement joins TRBV29-1 to TRBJ2-3; D not resolved. Trimming took off 1 base at V and 0 bases at J, with 8 bases between the two ends. Germline V gene data show CDR1 as SQVTM and CDR2 as ANQGSEA. The CDR3 length is 14 residues. CDR3 protein: CSVEGWMSTDTQYF. In DNA, the CDR3 is TGCAGCGTTGAAGGCTGGATGAGCACAGATACGCAGTATTTT.

This chain uses TRBV14 with TRBJ1-2; D gene ambiguous. Looked up from germline, CDR1 is SGHDN and CDR2 is FVKESK. Deletions cut 0 bases from V and 6 bases from J, with 14 bases between. The CDR3 has 15 residues. The CDR3 spells CASSQDTQVIHGYTF. The CDR3 nucleotides are TGTGCCAGCAGCCAAGATACTCAGGTTATTCATGGCTACACCTTC.

This sequence joins TRBV3-1 (or the pseudogene TRBV3-2) and TRBJ1-1; TRBD1 matches 7 bases. The trim removed 4 bases at V and 7 bases at J, leaving 9 bases unmatched. Germline V gives CDR1 LGHDT, CDR2 YNNKEL (reference sequence). The CDR3 is 14 residues long. DNA for the CDR3: TGTGCCAGCAGCCCCCTGGACAGGATAAATGAAGCTTTCTTT. Amino acids: CASSPLDRINEAFF.